This T cell receptor beta chain comes out of a study of cytomegalovirus exposure and HLA in healthy donors. On the study more broadly: The 120 validation repertoires matched the approximately 700 first-cohort repertoires in platform, a later analysis reported.

CDR1 KGHSH and CDR2 LQKENI come from the germline V gene. The CDR3 extends over 14 amino acids. The V end lost 1 base, the J end lost 5 bases, and 11 bases lay between the germline ends. Study-wide points: Reported performance of the classifier showed diagnosis of cytomegalovirus status with high specificity and sensitivity.

Some clones are missing from TCRdb's copy, which holds only in-frame ones; the method was immunoSEQ multiplex PCR. Altogether 250,000 to 400,000 clones are present, over 75% being singletons, with the ten largest covering around 0.96%. As concerns this clone: The antigen remains unidentified. The sample has other DNA sequences that encode this CDR3 too.

The TCR was taken from a man between 25 and 39 years old in good health and CMV-seronegative. This sequence joins TRBV18 and TRBJ2-5; a possible D gene is TRBD1 (5 bases). Sequenced input: PBMCs. The CDR3 region is CASSPQQGGETQYF. The CDR3 coding sequence is TGTGCCAGCTCACCACAGCAGGGCGGTGAGACCCAGTACTTC.